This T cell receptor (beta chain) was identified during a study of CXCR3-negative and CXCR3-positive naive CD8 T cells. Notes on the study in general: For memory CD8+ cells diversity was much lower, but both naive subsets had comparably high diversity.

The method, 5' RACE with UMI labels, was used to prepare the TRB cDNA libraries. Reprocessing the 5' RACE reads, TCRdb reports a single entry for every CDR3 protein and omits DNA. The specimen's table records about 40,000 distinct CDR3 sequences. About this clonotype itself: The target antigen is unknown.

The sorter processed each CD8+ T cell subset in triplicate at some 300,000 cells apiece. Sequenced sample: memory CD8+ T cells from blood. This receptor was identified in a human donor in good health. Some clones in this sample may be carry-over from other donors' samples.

The CDR3 sequence is CASSLLGDTGELFF. The chain recombines TRBV7-7 with TRBJ2-2; as DNA is missing, the TRBD2 call by TCRdb cannot be tested. From germline, CDR1 is SSHAT and CDR2 FNYEAQ (reference sequence). The CDR3 has 14 amino acids.